Below, 21 T cell receptor beta chains from the same sample are listed, as sequenced in a study of T cell repertoires in cytomegalovirus infection. TCRdb reprocessed the reads with MiXCR, giving one entry per CDR3 protein. Counted here are roughly 760,000 distinct CDR3 sequences, roughly a third occurring once; the ten biggest clones make up 2.5% to 3.5%. Sequences were obtained from PBMCs. These receptors were taken from a human donor in good health (CMV status not recorded). Some clones in this sample may be carry-over from other donors' samples.

The V gene is TRBV20-1, the J gene TRBJ2-7; no firm D call. The CDR3 contains 13 residues. Trimming removed 3 bases from V and 2 bases from J, with 11 bases in between. The germline CDR1 and CDR2 sequences are DFQATT and SNEGSKA (reference sequence). CDR3 nucleotides: TGCAGTGCTAGTAAGGGCGGACCCTACGAGCAGTACTTC. Amino acids: CSASKGGPYEQYF.

The chain uses TRBV20-1 and TRBJ2-3; no definite D call. In germline, CDR1 is DFQATT, CDR2 SNEGSKA (reference sequence). The CDR3 runs to 13 residues. V shed 0 bases and J shed 2 bases, with 6 bases lying between them. The chain's CDR3 is CSARDSITDTQYF. As DNA, the CDR3 is TGCAGTGCTAGAGATTCAATCACAGATACGCAGTATTTT.

This clonotype was detected many times. The V call is TRBV12-3 or TRBV12-4, the J call TRBJ1-5; 7 bases align to TRBD1. This CDR3 comprises 14 residues. With V trimmed by 4 bases and J by 6 bases, 6 bases remained unmatched. CDR3 sequence (DNA): TGTGCCAGCAGTTCCACAGGGGCCGTTCAGCCCCAGCATTTT. Translating gives CASSSTGAVQPQHF.

This clonotype was counted ten times or more. The chain links TRBV12-3 or TRBV12-4 to TRBJ2-3, with D perhaps matching TRBD1 (5 bases). The CDR3 length is 14 residues. V lost 7 bases and J lost 1, with 12 bases in between. The chain's CDR3 is CASTPQGGTDTQYF. For the CDR3, the DNA is TGTGCCAGCACCCCCCAAGGGGGCACAGATACGCAGTATTTT.

The chain has TRBV7-8 and TRBJ2-5; 12 nucleotides match TRBD2. V trimming: 5 bases; J trimming: 5 bases; junction bases outside the gene matches: 9. CDR1 is SGHVS and CDR2 is FQNEAQ in the germline V gene. This CDR3 comprises 16 residues. CDR3 coding DNA: TGTGCCAGCAGCCTGCAGACTAGCGGGAGTCCGGAGACCCAGTACTTC. It is translated as CASSLQTSGSPETQYF. The full variable domain, completed using reference TRBV7-8 and TRBJ2-5, is GAGVSQSPRYKVAKRGQDVALRCDPISGHVSLFWYQQALGQGPEFLTYFQNEAQLDKSGLPSDRFFAERPEGSVSTLKIQRTQQEDSAVYLCASSLQTSGSPETQYFGPGTRLLVL.

The chain links TRBV5-6 to TRBJ1-1; D might be TRBD1 (5 bases). The V gene's germline CDR1 is SGHDT and CDR2 YYEEEE. The CDR3 has 13 residues. V gave up 2 bases and J gave up 4 bases, with 9 bases separating them. CDR3 protein: CASSFVRGTEAFF. CDR3 nucleotides: TGTGCCAGCAGCTTTGTAAGGGGCACTGAAGCTTTCTTT.

This clonotype was seen a handful of times. The chain links TRBV28 to TRBJ2-5; the D gene is possibly TRBD2 (5 bases). This CDR3 is built from 13 residues. Germline loops: CDR1 MDHEN, CDR2 SYDVKM. Trimming pared 3 bases from V and 4 bases from J, leaving 9 bases between. The CDR3 DNA follows: TGTGCCAGCAGTTTCGAAGGGAGAGAGACCCAGTACTTC. Protein: CASSFEGRETQYF.

V gene TRBV19 combines with J gene TRBJ1-5, with D tentatively TRBD1 (5 bases). Germline V CDR1 and CDR2: LNHDA, SQIVND (reference sequence). V was cut by 8 bases and J by 7 bases, with 15 bases left in between. The CDR3 is 13 residues long. The DNA of the CDR3 is TGTGCCAGTGCATCGACCAGGGCCCAGCCCCAGCATTTT. Encoded protein: CASASTRAQPQHF.

Many counts were recorded for this clonotype. V is TRBV4-1 and J is TRBJ2-3, with TRBD1 as a possible D gene (6 bases). This CDR3 region has 15 residues. V lost 4 bases, J lost 2 bases, and 13 bases lay in between. Germline CDR1 MGHRA, CDR2 YSYEKL. CDR3 bases: TGCGCCAGCAGCCCAGAGGACAGCCACACAGATACGCAGTATTTT. Protein sequence: CASSPEDSHTDTQYF.

V gene TRBV4-2 combines with J gene TRBJ2-1; 10 bases are a match to TRBD2. The CDR3 runs 15 residues. The germline gives CDR1 LGHNA, CDR2 YNFKEQ. The V and J ends lost 1 base and 9 bases, in that order; junction bases with no gene match: 6. CDR3 residues: CASSQGGTSEFEQFF. The CDR3 coding sequence is TGTGCCAGCAGCCAAGGTGGGACTAGCGAGTTTGAGCAGTTCTTC.

This clonotype was recorded many times. V usage is TRBV7-9 and J usage is TRBJ2-7; possibly TRBD2 for D (5 bases). The CDR3 consists of 13 residues. Germline V gene data show CDR1 as SEHNR and CDR2 as FQNEAQ (reference sequence). The V gene lost 4 bases and the J gene lost 7 bases, with 14 bases spanning the gap. The CDR3 DNA follows: TGTGCCAGCAGCTCTTTAATCGGGGAGGAGCAGTACTTC. It yields the protein CASSSLIGEEQYF.

This clonotype was seen many times. J is TRBJ1-1 and V is TRBV7-9; TRBD1 matches 7 bases. V was pared by 5 bases and J by 0 bases, with 6 bases of the junction left unmatched. CDR1 and CDR2 (germline): SEHNR, FQNEAQ (reference sequence). This CDR3 has 15 amino acids. The CDR3 DNA is TGTGCCAGCAGCACCCGACAGGGAATGAACACTGAAGCTTTCTTT. Translating gives CASSTRQGMNTEAFF.

On this clonotype itself: An end of the junction differs from the germline gene, which may be a read error. The chain joins TRBV7-8 to TRBJ2-5; D unclear. Per germline, CDR1 SGHVS and CDR2 FQNEAQ. The CDR3 has 12 residues. This CDR3 reads CSSSRVRETQYF. CDR3 sequence (DNA): TGTTCCAGCAGCCGGGTGAGAGAGACCCAGTACTTC.

The genes are TRBV20-1 and TRBJ1-4, with D unresolved. V lost 5 bases and J 10 bases, leaving 17 bases between the germline ends. The CDR3 length is 13 residues. CDR1 and CDR2 (germline): DFQATT, SNEGSKA (reference sequence). CDR3 residues: CSALGGEPRKLFF. The CDR3 region has the DNA TGCAGTGCTTTGGGCGGGGAACCTCGAAAACTGTTTTTT.

The rearrangement links TRBV12-3 or TRBV12-4 to TRBJ1-3; unclear D gene. V lost 7 bases and J lost 0, with 13 bases in between. This CDR3 is built from 15 residues. This CDR3 is CASTLRRSSGNTIYF. CDR3 DNA: TGTGCCAGCACCTTACGACGGAGCTCTGGAAACACCATATATTTT.

This chain joins TRBV28 and TRBJ1-6; D might be TRBD1 (5 bases). Germline CDR1 reads MDHEN; CDR2 reads SYDVKM. The CDR3 loop spans 15 amino acids. The ends were cut back, 3 bases at V and 13 bases at J, with 19 bases in the middle. The DNA of the CDR3 is TGTGCCAGCAGTTTCCCCGGGGCGGGTACATCGCCCCTCCACTTT. It codes for CASSFPGAGTSPLHF.

V is TRBV28 and J is TRBJ2-5; possibly TRBD1 for D (6 bases). Trimming cost V 3 bases and J 4 bases, with 12 bases left between them. The germline V gene has CDR1 MDHEN and CDR2 SYDVKM. The CDR3 runs to 14 residues. The CDR3 is CASSLDTGIETQYF. The CDR3 DNA reads as TGTGCCAGCAGTTTGGATACAGGGATAGAGACCCAGTACTTC.

The table lists this clonotype with many counts. The chain links TRBV7-2 to TRBJ1-2, with D tentatively TRBD1 (6 bases). Trimming stripped 5 bases from V and 2 bases from J, with 18 bases between. The CDR3 contains 16 residues. The germline V gene encodes CDR1 SGHTA and CDR2 FQGNSA. The CDR3 is CASSVRLGGRNYGYTF. The CDR3 nucleotides read TGTGCCAGCAGCGTCCGGTTGGGGGGCCGGAACTATGGCTACACCTTC.

This clonotype was found a few times. Here the CDR3 DNA reads TGCGCCAGCAGCCGGCCAGGGAGGAAGGAAAAACTGTTTTTT. Its translation: CASSRPGRKEKLFF. This chain connects TRBV4-1 to TRBJ1-4; D is possibly TRBD1 (5 bases). Trimming stripped 4 bases from V and 8 bases from J, with 14 bases between. The CDR3 consists of 14 residues. The germline gives CDR1 MGHRA, CDR2 YSYEKL.

The chain is built from TRBV4-2 and TRBJ2-7; 10 bases match TRBD1. Germline CDR1 reads LGHNA; CDR2 reads YNFKEQ. The CDR3 is made up of 14 amino acids. After removal of 5 bases from V and 5 bases from J, the junction contained 6 bases not matched to a gene. CDR3 DNA: TGTGCCAGCAGCTTCCGGGACAGGGGCCACGAGCAGTACTTC. Protein product: CASSFRDRGHEQYF.

V is TRBV4-1 and J is TRBJ2-3, with 8 bases that match TRBD2. The V and J ends lost 5 bases and 4 bases, in that order; junction bases with no gene match: 8. The CDR3 has 15 residues. From germline, CDR1 is MGHRA and CDR2 YSYEKL. The DNA of the CDR3 is TGCGCCAGCAGCTTTCCTGGTAGCGGGGCAGATACGCAGTATTTT. Protein product: CASSFPGSGADTQYF.